The 10 T cell receptor beta chains below come from one sample, sequenced in a study of T-cell reconstitution after alpha-beta-depleted transplantation in children. A TCRbeta library incorporating unique molecular identifiers was prepared. TCRdb reanalysed the PCR reads using MiXCR and keeps one entry per CDR3 protein. The table has around 700,000 distinct CDR3 sequences, around 13% seen once; the top ten hold 0.79%. The sequenced sample was PBMCs, obtained before TCRalphabeta/CD19-depleted stem cell transplant. The receptors shown here come from a girl aged 2 to 9 with congenital amegakaryocytic thrombocytopenia, due to receive a stem cell transplant.

This clonotype has only a few counts. The genes are TRBV3-1 and TRBJ1-5, with D unclear. The CDR3 totals 14 residues. CDR1 is LGHDT, CDR2 YNNKEL, per germline (reference sequence). V dropped 4 bases and J dropped 5 bases, with 12 bases sitting between them. CDR3 nucleotide sequence: TGTGCCAGCAGCCGAGGGTTAAACTATCAGCCCCAGCATTTT. Translating it yields CASSRGLNYQPQHF.

At least ten counts were recorded for this clonotype. This chain uses TRBV6-1 with TRBJ2-2; D is unresolved. Germline CDR1 reads MNHNS; CDR2 reads SASEGT. V was trimmed by 2 bases and J by 5 bases, leaving 12 bases between them. This CDR3 is built from 15 residues. CDR3 residues: CASSEYRAWTGELFF. CDR3 nucleotides: TGTGCCAGCAGTGAATATAGGGCGTGGACCGGGGAGCTGTTTTTT.

V is TRBV24-1 and J is TRBJ2-7, with 9 bases matching TRBD1. Germline CDR1 and CDR2: KGHDR and SFDVKD. This CDR3 spans 16 amino acids. Losses at the gene ends were 2 bases for V and 5 bases for J; bases not matched to a gene: 9. Here the CDR3 reads CATSDYGGTGSHEQYF. DNA of the CDR3: TGTGCCACCAGTGATTATGGCGGGACAGGGTCCCACGAGCAGTACTTC.

Regarding this clonotype: Germline is not matched at one junction end, which may reflect a read error. The chain couples TRBV20-1 to TRBJ2-1, with D possibly being TRBD2 (5 bases). Germline CDR1 is DFQATT and CDR2 is SNEGSKA (reference sequence). The CDR3 length is 17 residues. The CDR3 loop is CCARGYGRTQSYNEQFF. CDR3 sequence (DNA): TGCTGTGCTAGAGGGTACGGTCGGACCCAGTCCTACAATGAGCAGTTCTTC.

Concerning this clonotype: The conserved final phenylalanine or tryptophan is absent from the CDR3, which likely points to a read error. V usage is TRBV2 and J usage is TRBJ2-7; D might be TRBD2 (6 bases). The CDR3 is 14 amino acids. Germline loops: CDR1 SNHLY, CDR2 FYNNEI. Trimming took off 8 bases at V and 7 bases at J, with 21 bases between the two ends. CDR3 region: CASRAPGLNYEQYL. The DNA of the CDR3 is TGTGCCAGCCGTGCCCCGGGACTCAACTATGAGCAGTACTTG.

J is TRBJ2-1 and V is TRBV4-1, with 10 bases lining up with TRBD2. The trim removed 6 bases at V and 6 bases at J, leaving 8 bases unmatched. Looked up from germline, CDR1 is MGHRA and CDR2 is YSYEKL. The CDR3 runs 15 residues. CDR3 nucleotides: TGCGCCAGCAGGTACTTAGCGGGAGGTATCAATGAGCAGTTCTTC. Translated, it gives CASRYLAGGINEQFF.

Comments on this clonotype: A much larger clone is a single base away; this may be a read error. This chain joins TRBV7-2 and TRBJ2-7, with a possible D match to TRBD2 (5 bases). Germline V gene lookup returns CDR1 SGHTA and CDR2 FQGNSA. The CDR3 contains 13 residues. CDR3 region: CASSLGEVGEQSF. In DNA, the CDR3 is TGTGCCAGCAGCTTAGGAGAGGTGGGAGAGCAGTCCTTC.

This clonotype was detected ten times or more. This rearrangement joins TRBV27 to TRBJ1-3; 7 nucleotides line up with TRBD1. The J segment lost 2 bases and the V segment lost 5 bases, leaving 9 bases of the junction unmatched. The germline gives CDR1 MNHEY, CDR2 SMNVEV (reference sequence). The CDR3 has 16 amino acids. As DNA, the CDR3 is TGTGCCAGCAGTCCAAACAGGGGTCCCCCTGGAAACACCATATATTTT. It specifies CASSPNRGPPGNTIYF.

V and J are TRBV28 and TRBJ2-5, with 9 nucleotides matching TRBD1. Germline values: CDR1 MDHEN, CDR2 SYDVKM. The CDR3 is made up of 16 amino acids. V was pared by 3 bases and J by 4 bases, with 9 bases of the junction left unmatched. CDR3 loop: CASSFLGQGGGETQYF. The CDR3 nucleotides are TGTGCCAGCAGTTTTCTGGGACAGGGTGGAGGAGAGACCCAGTACTTC.

The rearrangement uses TRBV20-1 and TRBJ2-2; 12 bases map to TRBD2. V lost 5 bases and J lost 4; bases outside the gene matches: 11. CDR1 is DFQATT and CDR2 is SNEGSKA in the germline V gene (reference sequence). The CDR3 covers 17 residues. CDR3 amino acids: CSAPRTSGAGVTGELFF. CDR3 nucleotide sequence: TGCAGTGCTCCCCGGACTAGCGGGGCAGGGGTCACCGGGGAGCTGTTTTTT.